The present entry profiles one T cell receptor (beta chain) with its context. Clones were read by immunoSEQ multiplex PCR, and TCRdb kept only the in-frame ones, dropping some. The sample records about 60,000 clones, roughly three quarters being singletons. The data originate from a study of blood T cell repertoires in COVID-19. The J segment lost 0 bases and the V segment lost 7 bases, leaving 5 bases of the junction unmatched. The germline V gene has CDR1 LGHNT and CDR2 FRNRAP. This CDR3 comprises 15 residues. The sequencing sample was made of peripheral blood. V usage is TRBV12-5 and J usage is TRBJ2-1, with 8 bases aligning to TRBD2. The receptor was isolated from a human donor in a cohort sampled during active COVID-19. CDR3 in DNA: TGTGCTAGTGCTCATAGCGGGGACTCCTACAATGAGCAGTTCTTC. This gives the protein CASAHSGDSYNEQFF.